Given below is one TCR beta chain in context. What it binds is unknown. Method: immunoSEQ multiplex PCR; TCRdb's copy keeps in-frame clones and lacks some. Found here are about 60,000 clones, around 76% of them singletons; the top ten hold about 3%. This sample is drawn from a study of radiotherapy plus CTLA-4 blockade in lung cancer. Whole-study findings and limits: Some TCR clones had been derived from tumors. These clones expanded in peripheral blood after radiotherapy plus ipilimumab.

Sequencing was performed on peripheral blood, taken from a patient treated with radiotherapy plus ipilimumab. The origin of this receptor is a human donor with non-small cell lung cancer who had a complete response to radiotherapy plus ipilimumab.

CDR3 coding DNA: TGTGCCAGCTCAGAGACTAGCGGGAGTTCCTACGAGCAGTACTTC. This translates into CASSETSGSSYEQYF. This chain connects TRBV18 to TRBJ2-7; 12 bases line up with TRBD2. The germline gives CDR1 KGHSH, CDR2 LQKENI. V was clipped by 5 bases and J by 1 base; unmatched bases: 3. The CDR3 is 15 residues long.